This TCR beta chain was obtained from a study of blood T cell repertoires in COVID-19. About the research overall: Both acute and convalescent COVID-19 samples were obtained from the United States, Italy and Spain.

Germline assignment: CDR1 LGHNT and CDR2 FRNRAP. The germline V and J ends were trimmed by 3 bases and 0 bases, with 18 bases remaining between them. This CDR3 is built from 18 residues. Methods used by the authors: Amplifying reference gene primers gave estimates of nucleated cell counts. The protocol was immunoSEQ multiplex PCR, while the TCRdb copy is restricted to in-frame clones and leaves out a portion. V, J and clone size reflect that table, while D and trimming were determined from the DNA. The sample carries 350,000 to 400,000 clones, roughly nine tenths recorded once. A PCR-confirmed or clinician-diagnosed COVID-19 case had contacted exposed participants within 2 weeks of entry.

The chain recombines TRBV12-5 with TRBJ1-5; D uncertain. This receptor was taken from a middle-aged woman who had been exposed to COVID-19. Sample: PBMCs or T cells enriched from blood (not recorded which). The CDR3 sequence is CASGFDLKVIDSNQPQHF. In DNA, the CDR3 is TGTGCTAGTGGTTTTGATTTAAAAGTGATAGATAGCAATCAGCCCCAGCATTTT.